These 16 T cell receptor beta chains were all obtained from the same sample, sequenced in a study of T cell repertoires in cytomegalovirus infection. These receptors are not linked to any known antigen. TCRdb passed the reads through MiXCR, listing each CDR3 protein once. The profile shows hundreds of thousands of distinct CDR3 sequences, just under 30% of them singletons. The source material was cultured PBMCs, sampled from culture after CMV antigen stimulation. These receptor sequences come from a human donor in good health (CMV status not recorded). Some clones in this sample may be carry-over from other donors' samples.

In this sample, this clonotype turned up a few times. V and J are TRBV7-8 and TRBJ2-3; 9 bases map to TRBD2. Germline values: CDR1 SGHVS, CDR2 FQNEAQ. The CDR3 is 14 amino acids. Losses at the gene ends were 5 bases for V and 2 bases for J; bases not matched to a gene: 2. CDR3 sequence reads: CASSRLAVTDTQYF. The CDR3 bases are TGTGCCAGCAGCCGACTAGCGGTCACAGATACGCAGTATTTT.

This clonotype was recorded a few times. The chain couples TRBV7-2 to TRBJ1-5; D gene unclear. Trimming took 1 base from V and 6 from J, leaving 4 bases between them. Per germline, CDR1 SGHTA and CDR2 FQGNSA. The CDR3 extends over 12 amino acids. CDR3 DNA: TGTGCCAGCAGCTTAGATGGTCAGCCCCAGCATTTT. It is translated as CASSLDGQPQHF.

The V and J genes are TRBV11-1 and TRBJ2-1; a weak D match, TRBD1 (7 bases). The germline V gene encodes CDR1 SGHAT and CDR2 FQDESV (reference sequence). V lost 5 bases and J lost 2, with 13 bases in between. This CDR3 has 15 residues. Here the CDR3 reads CASSLQGRTYNEQFF. In DNA, the CDR3 is TGTGCCAGCAGCCTACAGGGGAGGACCTACAATGAGCAGTTCTTC.

This clonotype was counted at least ten times. V gene TRBV5-5 combines with J gene TRBJ2-1; 12 bases are shared with TRBD2. The germline V gene has CDR1 SGHKS and CDR2 YYEKEE (reference sequence). With 5 bases clipped from V and 9 bases from J, the junction kept 6 bases outside the gene matches. The CDR3 length is 14 residues. CDR3 in amino acids: CASSGTSGLGEQFF. The DNA for the CDR3 is TGTGCCAGCAGTGGGACTAGCGGGCTAGGTGAGCAGTTCTTC.

The genes are TRBV29-1 and TRBJ1-2, with D maybe TRBD1 (5 bases). In germline, CDR1 is SQVTM, CDR2 ANQGSEA. CDR3 length equals 15 residues. Trimming took 5 bases from V and 4 from J, leaving 20 bases between them. CDR3 amino acids: CSVPPSPGTAYGYTF. The CDR3, as DNA: TGCAGCGTTCCCCCTTCGCCCGGGACGGCCTATGGCTACACCTTC.

Only a few counts were recorded for this clonotype. The chain is built from TRBV12-5 and TRBJ2-1; 11 nucleotides agree with TRBD2. The V gene end was trimmed by 9 bases and the J gene end by 3 bases; junction bases not matched to a gene: 4. Germline loops: CDR1 LGHNT, CDR2 FRNRAP. This CDR3 is built from 14 residues. The CDR3 DNA reads TGTGCTAGCGGGGGACTAGCGGACTACAATGAGCAGTTCTTC. Encoded protein: CASGGLADYNEQFF.

This clonotype was counted ten times or more. V gene TRBV6-1 combines with J gene TRBJ1-1; possible D gene TRBD1, 5 bases. Trimming removed 7 bases from V and 8 bases from J, with 17 bases in between. The germline V gene encodes CDR1 MNHNS and CDR2 SASEGT. The CDR3 is 13 amino acids. The CDR3 loop reads CASNDPGSAEAFF. The CDR3, as DNA: TGTGCCAGCAACGATCCAGGGTCTGCCGAAGCTTTCTTT.

This chain uses TRBV20-1 with TRBJ2-7; 7 positions match TRBD2. Germline CDR1 DFQATT, CDR2 SNEGSKA (reference sequence). V was clipped by 0 bases and J by 5 bases; unmatched bases: 13. The length of the CDR3 is 16 residues. The CDR3 DNA reads as TGCAGTGCTAGAGATCCGCAGGCGCGGGAGAACAACGAGCAGTACTTC. It codes for CSARDPQARENNEQYF.

This clonotype turned up a few times. V usage is TRBV25-1 and J usage is TRBJ1-5; 8 bases are shared with TRBD1. J gave up 6 bases and V 2 bases, and 6 bases lay outside the gene matches. Germline V gene data show CDR1 as MGHDK and CDR2 as SYGVNS. CDR3 length: 15 residues. The CDR3 reads CASSEAGGVGQPQHF. Written as DNA, the CDR3 is TGTGCCAGCAGTGAAGCAGGGGGCGTGGGTCAGCCCCAGCATTTT.

V usage is TRBV7-3 and J usage is TRBJ1-2; tentative D call: TRBD1 (5 bases). Germline lookup yields CDR1 SGHTA and CDR2 FQGTGA. This CDR3 has 14 amino acids. V gave up 6 bases and J gave up 2 bases, with 13 bases separating them. The CDR3 is CASSQGASNYGYTF. The CDR3 DNA reads as TGTGCCAGCAGTCAAGGGGCCTCGAACTATGGCTACACCTTC.

A few counts support this clonotype. The rearrangement joins TRBV7-2 to TRBJ2-7; 10 nucleotides match TRBD1. Germline V gene sequence: CDR1 SGHTA, CDR2 FQGNSA. The CDR3 is 15 amino acids. V was clipped by 5 bases and J by 2 bases; unmatched bases: 6. As DNA, the CDR3 is TGTGCCAGCAGCAAGGGACAGGGGCTCCCCTACGAGCAGTACTTC. As protein: CASSKGQGLPYEQYF.

V and J are TRBV24-1 and TRBJ2-2; 9 bases are a match to TRBD1. The length of the CDR3 is 14 residues. Per germline, CDR1 KGHDR and CDR2 SFDVKD. The trim removed 7 bases at V and 6 bases at J, leaving 5 bases unmatched. CDR3 residues: CATRGTGKAGELFF. DNA for the CDR3: TGTGCCACCAGGGGGACAGGGAAGGCCGGGGAGCTGTTTTTT.

This clonotype has only a few counts. The chain carries TRBV20-1 and TRBJ2-2, with D hard to call. CDR1 DFQATT and CDR2 SNEGSKA come from the germline V gene (reference sequence). CDR3 length: 12 residues. With 4 bases removed from V and 5 bases from J, the gap between germline ends came to 8 bases. CDR3 nucleotide sequence: TGCAGTGCTACTCGGAGAACCGGGGAGCTGTTTTTT. Protein: CSATRRTGELFF.

The chain employs TRBV15 and TRBJ1-5, with 8 bases aligning to TRBD1. V was pared by 3 bases and J by 3 bases, with 7 bases of the junction left unmatched. CDR3 length: 16 amino acids. CDR1 and CDR2 (germline): LNHNV, YYDKDF (reference sequence). The CDR3 loop is CATSSDRDRINQPQHF. The CDR3 DNA reads as TGTGCCACCAGCAGCGACCGGGACAGGATCAATCAGCCCCAGCATTTT.

The chain is built from TRBV28 and TRBJ2-1, with 8 bases lining up with TRBD1. With V trimmed by 6 bases and J by 8 bases, 3 bases remained unmatched. CDR1 is MDHEN and CDR2 is SYDVKM in the germline V gene. The CDR3 spans 12 residues. The CDR3 DNA reads TGTGCCAGCAGCGACAGGGGTGATGAGCAGTTCTTC. Translated, it gives CASSDRGDEQFF.

There are a few counts of this clonotype. The chain is built from TRBV6-6 and TRBJ1-4, with D possibly TRBD1 on 6 matching bases. Per the germline V gene, CDR1 is MNHNY and CDR2 is SVGAGI (reference sequence). Trimming removed 5 bases at V and 8 bases at J, with 12 bases between. This CDR3 has 13 residues. The CDR3 sequence is CASSMRQVEKLFF. CDR3 DNA: TGTGCCAGCAGTATGCGACAGGTAGAAAAACTGTTTTTT.